A selection of T cell receptor beta chains follows, all from one sample in a study of T cell responses to AZD1222 COVID-19 vaccine. Using immunoSEQ multiplex PCR, the repertoire was profiled, and TCRdb retains in-frame clones only, with some absent. The table lists 100,000 to 150,000 clones, about nine tenths of them singletons. The source was peripheral blood, collected on day 0 of AZD1222 vaccination. These receptors came from an adult in good health. Each CDR3 is given with its conserved first and last residue. Fields, in order: J gene, D gene, V gene, clone size, CDR3 DNA, CDR3 protein. The D gene is left open where the match is weak. Clone size appears in some rows only: once, few, many, or a class for an expanded clone.

>TRBJ1-4|NA|TRBV18|NA
TGTGCCAGCTCACCCGACAGCCGTAATGAAAAACTGTTTTTT
CASSPDSRNEKLFF
>TRBJ1-2|TRBD1|TRBV6-5|NA
TGTGCCAGACAGGGGGGGCCTATCTATGGCTACACCTTC
CARQGGPIYGYTF
>TRBJ2-1|TRBD1|TRBV27|NA
TGTGCCAGCAGTTTAAGGGGACAGGGGATTGAGGAGCAGTTCTTC
CASSLRGQGIEEQFF
>TRBJ2-1|NA|TRBV18|NA
TGTGCCAGAGGTAAGCGGGTACCGTTATTCAATGAGCAGTTCTTC
CARGKRVPLFNEQFF
>TRBJ1-1|NA|TRBV5-1|NA
TGCGCCAGCAGCTTTAATATGAACACTGAAGCTTTCTTT
CASSFNMNTEAFF
>TRBJ1-6|NA|TRBV5-1|NA
TGCGCCAGCACCTTCTCTCGGGGGACTGATAATTCACCCCTCCACTTT
CASTFSRGTDNSPLHF
>TRBJ1-5|TRBD1|TRBV6-2/TRBV6-3|NA
TGTGCCAGCAGCCCTCAGGGGGCGCATGGCAATCAGCCCCAGCATTTT
CASSPQGAHGNQPQHF
>TRBJ1-5|NA|TRBV6-1|NA
TGTGCCAGCAGTGCCCAGGGTGGCATGGGGAATCAGCCCCAGCATTTT
CASSAQGGMGNQPQHF
>TRBJ1-5|TRBD1|TRBV6-4|NA
TGTGCCAGCAGTGACCCATCGGGGGCAGGGGGACAGACTAGCAATCAGCCCCAGCATTTT
CASSDPSGAGGQTSNQPQHF
>TRBJ2-2|NA|TRBV11-2|few
TGTGCCAGCAGCTTATGGCAGGGTGCCGGGGAGCTGTTTTTT
CASSLWQGAGELFF
>TRBJ1-3|TRBD1|TRBV27|NA
TGTGCCAGCAGCCCAAAAGGACAGGGGACTGGAAACACCATATATTTT
CASSPKGQGTGNTIYF
>TRBJ1-1|NA|TRBV19|few
TGTGCCAGTAGTATCCGGGGTATGTGGTTTGAAGCTTTCTTT
CASSIRGMWFEAFF
>TRBJ2-5|TRBD1|TRBV7-9|NA
TGTGCCAGCAGCCAGGGAAGAGAAAGTTTCCGGGACAGGGGAGAGACCCAGTACTTC
CASSQGRESFRDRGETQYF
>TRBJ1-1|NA|TRBV25-1|NA
TGTGCCAGCAGTAAGGCAGGGAGTCCTGAAGCTTTCTTT
CASSKAGSPEAFF
>TRBJ1-2|TRBD1|TRBV29-1|NA
TGCAGCGGGGGACAGGGAAGCTATGGCTACACCTTC
CSGGQGSYGYTF
>TRBJ1-6|TRBD1|TRBV2|NA
TGTGCCAGCAGTCGAGGACAGGGAAATTCACCCCTCCACTTT
CASSRGQGNSPLHF
>TRBJ2-3|NA|TRBV19|NA
TGTGCCAGTAGTATATCGAGAGGAGGAGATACGCAGTATTTT
CASSISRGGDTQYF
>TRBJ2-1|NA|TRBV19|NA
TGTGCCAGTAGTCCGATGAACTCCTACAATGAGCAGTTCTTC
CASSPMNSYNEQFF
>TRBJ1-4|NA|TRBV18|NA
TGTGCCAGCTCACCTGGACAGTCAACTAATGAAAAACTGTTTTTT
CASSPGQSTNEKLFF
>TRBJ1-5|TRBD1|TRBV28|NA
TGTGCCAGCAGTTATAATACAGGGGTAGATCAGCCCCAGCATTTT
CASSYNTGVDQPQHF
>TRBJ1-5|NA|TRBV19|NA
TGTGCCAGTAGTATAGGACAGAATCAGCCCCAGCATTTT
CASSIGQNQPQHF
>TRBJ2-2|NA|TRBV7-2|NA
TGTGCCAGCAGCTTCCCAGGCACCGGGGAGCTGTTTTTT
CASSFPGTGELFF
>TRBJ1-2|NA|TRBV28|NA
TGTGCCAGCAGTTTATTGGGGTCCAGGGGAGACTATGGCTACACCTTC
CASSLLGSRGDYGYTF
>TRBJ2-2|NA|TRBV3-1/TRBV3-2|NA
TGTGCCAGCAGCCAATCCGCTAGCGTTAACACCGGGGAGCTGTTTTTT
CASSQSASVNTGELFF
>TRBJ2-7|NA|TRBV5-1|NA
TGCGCCAGCAGCTTGGGACAGGAGTCCTACTACGAGCAGTACTTC
CASSLGQESYYEQYF
>TRBJ1-2|NA|TRBV6-2/TRBV6-3|many
TGTGCCAGCAGTTACTTAAGGACTGATTATGGCTACACCTTC
CASSYLRTDYGYTF
>TRBJ2-4|NA|TRBV7-2|NA
TGTGCCAGCAGCTTAGATCCCACCTCGAGCATTCAGTACTTC
CASSLDPTSSIQYF